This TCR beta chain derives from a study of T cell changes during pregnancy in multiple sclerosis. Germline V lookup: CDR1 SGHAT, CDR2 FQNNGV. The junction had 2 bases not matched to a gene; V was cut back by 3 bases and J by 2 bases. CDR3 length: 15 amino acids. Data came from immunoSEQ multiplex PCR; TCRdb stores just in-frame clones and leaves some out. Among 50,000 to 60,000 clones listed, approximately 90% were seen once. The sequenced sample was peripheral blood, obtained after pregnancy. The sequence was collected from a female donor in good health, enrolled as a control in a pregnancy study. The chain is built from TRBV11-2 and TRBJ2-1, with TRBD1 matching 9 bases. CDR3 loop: CASSFGTGTYNEQFF. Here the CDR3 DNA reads TGTGCCAGCAGCTTTGGGACAGGGACCTACAATGAGCAGTTCTTC.